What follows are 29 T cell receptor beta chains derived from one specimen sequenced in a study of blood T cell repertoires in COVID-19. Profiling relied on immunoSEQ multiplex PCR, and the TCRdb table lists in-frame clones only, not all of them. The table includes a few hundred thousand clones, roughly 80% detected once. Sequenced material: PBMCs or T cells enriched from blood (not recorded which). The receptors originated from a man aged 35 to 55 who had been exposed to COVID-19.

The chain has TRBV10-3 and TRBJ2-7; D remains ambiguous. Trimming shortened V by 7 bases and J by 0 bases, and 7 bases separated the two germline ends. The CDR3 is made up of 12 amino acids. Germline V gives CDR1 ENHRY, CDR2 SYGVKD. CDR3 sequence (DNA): TGTGCCATCACGTCCTCCTCCTACGAGCAGTACTTC. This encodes CAITSSSYEQYF.

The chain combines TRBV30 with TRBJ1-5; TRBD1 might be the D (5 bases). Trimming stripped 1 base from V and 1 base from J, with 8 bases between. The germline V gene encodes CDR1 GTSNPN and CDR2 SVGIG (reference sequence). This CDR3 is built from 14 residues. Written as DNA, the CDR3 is TGTGCCTGGAGTGCAGGGTTCAGCAATCAGCCCCAGCATTTT. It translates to CAWSAGFSNQPQHF.

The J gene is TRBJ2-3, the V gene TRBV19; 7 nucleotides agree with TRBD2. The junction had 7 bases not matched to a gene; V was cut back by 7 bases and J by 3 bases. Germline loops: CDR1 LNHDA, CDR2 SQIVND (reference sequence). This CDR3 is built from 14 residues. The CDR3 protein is CASTWGSGTDTQYF. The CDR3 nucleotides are TGTGCCAGTACTTGGGGTAGCGGGACAGATACGCAGTATTTT.

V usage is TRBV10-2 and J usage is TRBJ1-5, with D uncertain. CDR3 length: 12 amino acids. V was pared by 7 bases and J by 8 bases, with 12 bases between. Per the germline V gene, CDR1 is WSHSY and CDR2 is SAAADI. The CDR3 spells CASTGGIEPQHF. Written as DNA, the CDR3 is TGCGCCAGCACCGGCGGTATTGAGCCCCAGCATTTT.

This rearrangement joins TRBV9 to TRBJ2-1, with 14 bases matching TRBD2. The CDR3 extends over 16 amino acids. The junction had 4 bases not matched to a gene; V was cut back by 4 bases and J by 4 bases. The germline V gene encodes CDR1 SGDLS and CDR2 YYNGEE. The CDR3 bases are TGTGCCAGCAGCCCGGGACTAGCGGGAGTGTACAATGAGCAGTTCTTC. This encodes CASSPGLAGVYNEQFF.

The CDR3 DNA follows: TGTGCCTGGAGTGTCCACACCGCCCGCCCAAATGGCTACACCTTC. Residues: CAWSVHTARPNGYTF. The rearrangement uses TRBV30 and TRBJ1-2; D unresolved. The CDR3 totals 15 residues. Germline loops: CDR1 GTSNPN, CDR2 SVGIG (reference sequence). Deletions cut 0 bases from V and 6 bases from J, with 17 bases between.

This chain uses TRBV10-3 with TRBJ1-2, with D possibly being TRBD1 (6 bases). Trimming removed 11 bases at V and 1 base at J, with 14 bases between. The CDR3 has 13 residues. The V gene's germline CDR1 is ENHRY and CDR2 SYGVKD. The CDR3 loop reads CAAQDSVNYGYTF. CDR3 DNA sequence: TGTGCCGCCCAGGACAGCGTTAACTATGGCTACACCTTC.

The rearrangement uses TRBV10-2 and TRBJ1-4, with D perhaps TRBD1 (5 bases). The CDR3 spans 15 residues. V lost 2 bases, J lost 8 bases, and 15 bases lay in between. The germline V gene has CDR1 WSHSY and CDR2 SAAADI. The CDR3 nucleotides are TGCGCCAGCAGTGAGAACCGCAGGGTTGGCGAAAAACTGTTTTTT. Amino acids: CASSENRRVGEKLFF.

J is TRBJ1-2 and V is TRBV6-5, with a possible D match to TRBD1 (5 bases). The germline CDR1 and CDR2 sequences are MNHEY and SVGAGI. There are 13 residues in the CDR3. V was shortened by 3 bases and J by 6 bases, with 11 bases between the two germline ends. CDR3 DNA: TGTGCCAGCAGTTATTCAGGGTGGCATGGCTACACCTTC. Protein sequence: CASSYSGWHGYTF.

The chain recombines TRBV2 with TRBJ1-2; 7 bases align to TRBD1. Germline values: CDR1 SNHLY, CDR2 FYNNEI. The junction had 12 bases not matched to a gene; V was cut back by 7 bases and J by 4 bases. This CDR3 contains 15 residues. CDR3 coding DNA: TGTGCCAGCATTATTTCGGACAGGCTCAGCTATGGCTACACCTTC. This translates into CASIISDRLSYGYTF.

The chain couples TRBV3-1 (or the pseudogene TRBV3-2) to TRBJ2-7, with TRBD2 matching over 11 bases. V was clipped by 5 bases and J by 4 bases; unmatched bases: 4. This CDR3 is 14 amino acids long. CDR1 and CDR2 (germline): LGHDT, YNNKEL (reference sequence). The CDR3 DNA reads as TGTGCCAGCAGCGAGGGACTAGCGGATTACGAGCAGTACTTC. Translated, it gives CASSEGLADYEQYF.

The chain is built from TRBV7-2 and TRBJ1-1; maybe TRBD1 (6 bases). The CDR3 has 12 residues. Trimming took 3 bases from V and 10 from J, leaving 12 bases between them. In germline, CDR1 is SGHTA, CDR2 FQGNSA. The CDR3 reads CASSFRGGAAFF. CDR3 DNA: TGTGCCAGCAGCTTTCGTGGGGGGGCAGCTTTCTTT.

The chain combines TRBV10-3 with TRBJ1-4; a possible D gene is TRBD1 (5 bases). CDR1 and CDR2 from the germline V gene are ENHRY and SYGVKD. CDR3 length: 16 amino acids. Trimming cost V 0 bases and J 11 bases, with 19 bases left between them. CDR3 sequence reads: CAISESTGVDLNKLFF. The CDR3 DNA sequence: TGTGCCATCAGTGAGTCGACGGGGGTAGATTTGAATAAACTGTTTTTT.

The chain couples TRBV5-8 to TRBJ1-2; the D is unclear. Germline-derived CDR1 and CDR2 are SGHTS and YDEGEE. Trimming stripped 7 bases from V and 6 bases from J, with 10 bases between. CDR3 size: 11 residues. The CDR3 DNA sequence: TGTGCCAGCCGCGAATTAGATGGCTACACCTTC. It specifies CASRELDGYTF. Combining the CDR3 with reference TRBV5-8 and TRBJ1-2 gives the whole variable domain EAGVTQSPTHLIKTRGQQATLRCSPISGHTSVYWYQQALGLGLQFLLWYDEGEERNRGNFPPRFSGRQFPNYSSELNVNALELEDSALYLCASRELDGYTFGSGTRLTVV.

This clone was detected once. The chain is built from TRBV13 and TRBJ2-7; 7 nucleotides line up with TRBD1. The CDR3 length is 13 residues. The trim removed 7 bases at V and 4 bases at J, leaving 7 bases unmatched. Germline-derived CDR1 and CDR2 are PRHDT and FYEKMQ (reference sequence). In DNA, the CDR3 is TGTGCCAGCACTGGCAGGGGGTCTTACGAGCAGTACTTC. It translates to CASTGRGSYEQYF.

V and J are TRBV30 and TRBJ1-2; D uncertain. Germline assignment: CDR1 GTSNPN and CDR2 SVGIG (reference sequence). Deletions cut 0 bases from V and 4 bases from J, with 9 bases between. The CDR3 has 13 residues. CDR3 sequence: CAWSVRAGYGYTF. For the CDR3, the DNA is TGTGCCTGGAGTGTCCGGGCGGGCTATGGCTACACCTTC.

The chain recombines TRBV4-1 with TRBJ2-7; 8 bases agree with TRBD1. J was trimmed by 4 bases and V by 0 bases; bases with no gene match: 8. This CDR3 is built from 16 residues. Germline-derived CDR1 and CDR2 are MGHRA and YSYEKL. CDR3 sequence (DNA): TGCGCCAGCAGCCAAGATCGGGCAGGGGGCTATTACGAGCAGTACTTC. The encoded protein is CASSQDRAGGYYEQYF.

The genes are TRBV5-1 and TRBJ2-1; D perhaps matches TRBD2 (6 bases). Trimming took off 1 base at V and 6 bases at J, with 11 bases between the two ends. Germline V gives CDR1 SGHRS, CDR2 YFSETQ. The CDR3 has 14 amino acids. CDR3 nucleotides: TGCGCCAGCAGCTTGACTAGCTGGGTCAATGAGCAGTTCTTC. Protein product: CASSLTSWVNEQFF.

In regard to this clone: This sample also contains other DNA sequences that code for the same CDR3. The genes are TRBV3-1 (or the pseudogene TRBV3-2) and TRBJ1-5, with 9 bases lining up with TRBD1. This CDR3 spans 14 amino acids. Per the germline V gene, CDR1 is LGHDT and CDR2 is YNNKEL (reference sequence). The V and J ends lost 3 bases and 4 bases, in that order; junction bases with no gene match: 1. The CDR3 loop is CASSQGQGNQPQHF. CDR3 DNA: TGTGCCAGCAGCCAGGGACAGGGTAATCAGCCCCAGCATTTT.

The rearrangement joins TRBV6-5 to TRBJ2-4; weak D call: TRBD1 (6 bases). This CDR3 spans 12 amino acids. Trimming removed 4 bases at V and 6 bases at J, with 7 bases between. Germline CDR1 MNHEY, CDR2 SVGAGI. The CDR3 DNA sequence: TGTGCCAGCAGTTCGACAGGAAACATTCAGTACTTC. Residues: CASSSTGNIQYF.

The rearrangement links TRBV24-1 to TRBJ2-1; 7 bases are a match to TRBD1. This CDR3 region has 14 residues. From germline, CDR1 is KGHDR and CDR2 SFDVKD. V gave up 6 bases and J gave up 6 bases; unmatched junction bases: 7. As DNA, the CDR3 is TGTGCCACCAGTCCGACAGGGATACGCAATGAGCAGTTCTTC. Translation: CATSPTGIRNEQFF.

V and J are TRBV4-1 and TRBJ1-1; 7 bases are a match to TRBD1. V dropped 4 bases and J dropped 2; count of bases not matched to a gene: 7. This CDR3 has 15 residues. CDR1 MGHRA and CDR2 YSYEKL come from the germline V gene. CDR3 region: CASSPHRQGNTEAFF. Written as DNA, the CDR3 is TGCGCCAGCAGCCCACACAGACAGGGTAACACTGAAGCTTTCTTT.

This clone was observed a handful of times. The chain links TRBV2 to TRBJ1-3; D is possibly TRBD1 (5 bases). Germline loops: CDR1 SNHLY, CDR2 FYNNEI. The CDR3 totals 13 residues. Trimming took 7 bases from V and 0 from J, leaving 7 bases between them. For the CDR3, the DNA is TGTGCCAGCAAGGGGTCCTCTGGAAACACCATATATTTT. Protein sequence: CASKGSSGNTIYF.

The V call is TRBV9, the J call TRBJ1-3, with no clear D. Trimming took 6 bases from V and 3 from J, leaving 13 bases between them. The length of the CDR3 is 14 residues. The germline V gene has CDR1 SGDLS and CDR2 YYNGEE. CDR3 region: CASKPGVYGNTIYF. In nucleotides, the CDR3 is TGTGCCAGCAAGCCGGGTGTTTATGGAAACACCATATATTTT.

The CDR3 protein is CASNEQGERNTIYF. CDR3 nucleotide sequence: TGTGCCAGCAATGAACAGGGGGAGCGAAACACCATATATTTT. V gene TRBV28 combines with J gene TRBJ1-3, with TRBD1 matching 8 bases. Germline values: CDR1 MDHEN, CDR2 SYDVKM. Trimming at V came to 7 bases and at J to 5 bases, leaving 7 bases not matched to a gene. The length of the CDR3 is 14 residues.

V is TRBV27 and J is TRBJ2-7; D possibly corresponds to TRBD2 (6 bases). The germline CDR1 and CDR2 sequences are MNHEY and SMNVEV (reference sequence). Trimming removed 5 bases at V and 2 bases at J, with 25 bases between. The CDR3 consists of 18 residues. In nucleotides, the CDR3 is TGTGCCAGCAGTCCCCGCCCAGGAGGGGTCCTTTCTACCTACGAGCAGTACTTC. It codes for CASSPRPGGVLSTYEQYF.

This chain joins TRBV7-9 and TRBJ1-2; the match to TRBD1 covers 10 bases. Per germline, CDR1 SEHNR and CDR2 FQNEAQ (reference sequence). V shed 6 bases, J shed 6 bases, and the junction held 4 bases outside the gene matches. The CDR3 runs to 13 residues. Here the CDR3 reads CASRKGQGDGYTF. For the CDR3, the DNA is TGTGCCAGCAGGAAAGGACAGGGGGATGGCTACACCTTC.

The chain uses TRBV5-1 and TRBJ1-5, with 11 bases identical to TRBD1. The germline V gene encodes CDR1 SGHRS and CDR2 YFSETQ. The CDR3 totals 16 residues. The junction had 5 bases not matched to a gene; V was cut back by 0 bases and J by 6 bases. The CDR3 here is CASSLGGQGAGQPQHF. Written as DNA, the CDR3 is TGCGCCAGCAGCTTGGGTGGACAGGGGGCAGGTCAGCCCCAGCATTTT.

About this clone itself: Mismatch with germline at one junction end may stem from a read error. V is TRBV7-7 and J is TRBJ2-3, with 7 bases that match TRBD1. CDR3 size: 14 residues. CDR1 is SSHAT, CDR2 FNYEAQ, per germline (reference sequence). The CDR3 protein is CASSPDRAADTQYF. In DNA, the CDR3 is TGTGCTAGCAGCCCCGACAGGGCGGCAGATACGCAGTATTTT.